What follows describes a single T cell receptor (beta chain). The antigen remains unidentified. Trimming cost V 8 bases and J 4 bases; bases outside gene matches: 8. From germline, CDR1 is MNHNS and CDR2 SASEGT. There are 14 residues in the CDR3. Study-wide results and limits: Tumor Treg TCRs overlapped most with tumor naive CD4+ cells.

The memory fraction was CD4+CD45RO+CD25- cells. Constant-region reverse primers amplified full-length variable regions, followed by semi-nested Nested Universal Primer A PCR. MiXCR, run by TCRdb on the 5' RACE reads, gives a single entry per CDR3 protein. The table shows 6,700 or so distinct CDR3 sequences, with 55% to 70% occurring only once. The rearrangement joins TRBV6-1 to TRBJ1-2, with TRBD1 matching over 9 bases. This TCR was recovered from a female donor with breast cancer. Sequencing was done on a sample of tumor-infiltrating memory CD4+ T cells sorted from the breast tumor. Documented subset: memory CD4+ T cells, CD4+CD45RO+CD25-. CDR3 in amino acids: CASHTGGGGYGYTF. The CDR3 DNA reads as TGTGCCAGCCATACAGGGGGCGGAGGCTATGGCTACACCTTC.